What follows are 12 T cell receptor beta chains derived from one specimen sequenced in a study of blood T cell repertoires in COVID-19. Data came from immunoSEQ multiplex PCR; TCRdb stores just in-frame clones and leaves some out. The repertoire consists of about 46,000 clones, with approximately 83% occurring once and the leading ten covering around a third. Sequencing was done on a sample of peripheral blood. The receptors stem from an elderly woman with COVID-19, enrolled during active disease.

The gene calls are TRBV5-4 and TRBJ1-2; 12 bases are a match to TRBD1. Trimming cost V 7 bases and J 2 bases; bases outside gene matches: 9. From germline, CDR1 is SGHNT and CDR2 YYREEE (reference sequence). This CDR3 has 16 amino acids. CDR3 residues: CASADRDRGRNYGYTF. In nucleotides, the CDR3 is TGTGCCAGCGCGGATAGGGACAGGGGGCGAAACTATGGCTACACCTTC.

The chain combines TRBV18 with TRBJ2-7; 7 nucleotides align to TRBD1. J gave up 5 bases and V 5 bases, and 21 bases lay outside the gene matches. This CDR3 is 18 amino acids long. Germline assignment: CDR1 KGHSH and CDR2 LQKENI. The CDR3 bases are TGTGCCAGCTCATCCCCTTCTAAGCGCGGGCCACAGGGGAACGAGCAGTACTTC. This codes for CASSSPSKRGPQGNEQYF. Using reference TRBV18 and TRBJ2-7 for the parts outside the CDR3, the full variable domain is NAGVMQNPRHLVRRRGQEARLRCSPMKGHSHVYWYRQLPEEGLKFMVYLQKENIIDESGMPKERFSAEFPKEGPSILRIQQVVRGDSAAYFCASSSPSKRGPQGNEQYFGPGTRLTVT.

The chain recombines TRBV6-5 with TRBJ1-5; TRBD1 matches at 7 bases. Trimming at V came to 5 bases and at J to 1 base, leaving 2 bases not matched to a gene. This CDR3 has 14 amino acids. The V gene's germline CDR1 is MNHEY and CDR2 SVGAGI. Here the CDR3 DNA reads TGTGCCAGCAGTCCGACAGGGAGCAATCAGCCCCAGCATTTT. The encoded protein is CASSPTGSNQPQHF.

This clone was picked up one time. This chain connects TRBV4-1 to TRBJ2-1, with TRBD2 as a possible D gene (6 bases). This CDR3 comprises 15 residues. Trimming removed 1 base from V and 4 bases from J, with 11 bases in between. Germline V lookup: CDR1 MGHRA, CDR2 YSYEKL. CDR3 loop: CASSQASSGYNEQFF. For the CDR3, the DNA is TGCGCCAGCAGCCAAGCGAGTAGCGGATACAATGAGCAGTTCTTC.

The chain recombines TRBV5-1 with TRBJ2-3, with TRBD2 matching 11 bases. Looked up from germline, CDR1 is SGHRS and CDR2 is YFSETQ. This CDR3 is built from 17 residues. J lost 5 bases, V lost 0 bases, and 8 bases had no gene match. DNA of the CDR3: TGCGCCAGCAGCTTGGTTGGTAGCGGGGGGGCAGGAGATACGCAGTATTTT. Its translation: CASSLVGSGGAGDTQYF.

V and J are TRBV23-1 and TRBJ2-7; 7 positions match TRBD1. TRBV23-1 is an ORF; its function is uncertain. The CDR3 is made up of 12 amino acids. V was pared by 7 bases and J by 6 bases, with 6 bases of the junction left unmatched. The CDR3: CASNRGQLEQYF. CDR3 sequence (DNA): TGCGCCAGCAACAGGGGCCAGCTCGAGCAGTACTTC.

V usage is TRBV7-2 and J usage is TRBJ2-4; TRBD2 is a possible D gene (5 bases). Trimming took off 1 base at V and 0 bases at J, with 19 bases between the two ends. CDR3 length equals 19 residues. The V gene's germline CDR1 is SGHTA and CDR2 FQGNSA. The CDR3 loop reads CASSLVRTRAAVAKNIQYF. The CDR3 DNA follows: TGTGCCAGCAGCTTAGTCAGGACGAGGGCAGCAGTAGCCAAAAACATTCAGTACTTC.

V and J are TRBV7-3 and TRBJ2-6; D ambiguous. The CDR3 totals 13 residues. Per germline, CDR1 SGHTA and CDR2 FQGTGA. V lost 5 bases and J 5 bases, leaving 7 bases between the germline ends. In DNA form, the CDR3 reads TGTGCCAGCAGCCCCAGAAGGGCCAACGTCCTGACTTTC. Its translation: CASSPRRANVLTF.

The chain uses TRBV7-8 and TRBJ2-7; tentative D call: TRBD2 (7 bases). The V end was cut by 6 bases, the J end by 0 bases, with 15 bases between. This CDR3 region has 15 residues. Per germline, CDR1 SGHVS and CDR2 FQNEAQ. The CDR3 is CASSVRGGGSYEQYF. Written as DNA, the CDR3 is TGTGCCAGCAGTGTTCGGGGAGGGGGCTCCTACGAGCAGTACTTC.

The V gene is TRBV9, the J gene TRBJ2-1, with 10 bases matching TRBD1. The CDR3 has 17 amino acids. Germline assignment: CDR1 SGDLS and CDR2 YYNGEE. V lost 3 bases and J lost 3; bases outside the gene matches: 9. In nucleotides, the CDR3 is TGTGCCAGCAGCGGACAGGGGGCGCAGGAAAACTACAATGAGCAGTTCTTC. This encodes CASSGQGAQENYNEQFF.

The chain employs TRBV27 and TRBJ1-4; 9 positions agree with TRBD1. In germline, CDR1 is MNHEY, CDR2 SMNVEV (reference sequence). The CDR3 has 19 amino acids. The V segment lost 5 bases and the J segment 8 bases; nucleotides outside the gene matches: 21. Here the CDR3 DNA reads TGTGCCAGCAGTGTCGATTCCCGGGACAGGGTCAAACGCCGGGAAAAACTGTTTTTT. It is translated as CASSVDSRDRVKRREKLFF.

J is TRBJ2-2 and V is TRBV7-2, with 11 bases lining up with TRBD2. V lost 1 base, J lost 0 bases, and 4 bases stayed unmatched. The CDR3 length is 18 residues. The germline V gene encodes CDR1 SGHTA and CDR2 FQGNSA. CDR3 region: CASSLVGTSGTNTGELFF. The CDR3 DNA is TGTGCCAGCAGCTTAGTAGGGACTAGCGGCACGAACACCGGGGAGCTGTTTTTT.